These 30 T cell receptor beta chains were all obtained from the same sample, sequenced in a study of CD8+ T cells in alopecia areata. RNA extraction and reverse transcription yielded cDNA as sequencing template. Repertoires were generated with immunoSEQ multiplex PCR, while TCRdb's copy carries only in-frame clones and drops some. The data hold about 110,000 clones, with about 83% observed a single time. Treatment indicated: oral pan-JAK inhibitor, 5-10 mg twice daily. Sequenced here: CD8+ T cells sorted from blood, sampled at week 24, from a patient treated with tofacitinib. Receptors originate from a human donor with alopecia areata.

The rearrangement joins TRBV29-1 to TRBJ2-3; the D gene is possibly TRBD2 (6 bases). Trimming stripped 6 bases from V and 3 bases from J, with 13 bases between. CDR1 and CDR2 (germline): SQVTM, ANQGSEA. This CDR3 has 13 amino acids. The CDR3 DNA sequence: TGCAGCGTAAATGGCGGGGAAACAGATACGCAGTATTTT. Its translation is CSVNGGETDTQYF.

This clone was picked up one time. V usage is TRBV7-9 and J usage is TRBJ2-3; D unclear. The CDR3 has 13 residues. Germline V gives CDR1 SEHNR, CDR2 FQNEAQ (reference sequence). Between the trimmed V and J ends, which lost 5 bases and 6 bases, there was a span of 12 bases. CDR3 loop: CASSRPPPDTQYF. The DNA for the CDR3 is TGTGCCAGCAGCCGCCCACCCCCGGATACGCAGTATTTT.

This clone was observed a few times. The V gene is TRBV7-9, the J gene TRBJ2-7; the match to TRBD2 covers 10 bases. V was clipped by 5 bases and J by 4 bases; unmatched bases: 5. Germline values: CDR1 SEHNR, CDR2 FQNEAQ (reference sequence). The CDR3 runs 14 residues. CDR3 bases: TGTGCCAGCAGCGAAGCGGGGGGGAAGTACGAGCAGTACTTC. Translated, it gives CASSEAGGKYEQYF.

The chain combines TRBV7-9 with TRBJ2-3, with TRBD1 as a possible D gene (5 bases). Germline CDR1 SEHNR, CDR2 FQNEAQ (reference sequence). Deletions cut 3 bases from V and 0 bases from J, with 10 bases between. CDR3 length equals 15 residues. CDR3 coding DNA: TGTGCCAGCAGCTTCGGACATCTTAGCACAGATACGCAGTATTTT. Translation: CASSFGHLSTDTQYF.

This chain uses TRBV5-4 with TRBJ1-1; D remains unclear. CDR3 length: 13 residues. V was pared by 1 base and J by 6 bases, with 10 bases between. CDR1 and CDR2 (germline): SGHNT, YYREEE (reference sequence). Here the CDR3 reads CASSLPPDAEAFF. As DNA, the CDR3 is TGTGCCAGCAGCTTGCCGCCTGACGCTGAAGCTTTCTTT.

The rearrangement joins TRBV6-5 to TRBJ1-1; D gene uncertain. The V end was cut by 0 bases, the J end by 2 bases, with 7 bases between. The CDR3 extends over 14 amino acids. Germline values: CDR1 MNHEY, CDR2 SVGAGI. The DNA for the CDR3 is TGTGCCAGCAGTTACTCGGGCCGTAACACTGAAGCTTTCTTT. Protein product: CASSYSGRNTEAFF.

This rearrangement joins TRBV4-1 to TRBJ2-2; the match to TRBD2 covers 8 bases. The CDR3 sequence is 20 residues long. Germline CDR1 and CDR2: MGHRA and YSYEKL. The V and J ends lost 1 base and 0 bases, in that order; junction bases with no gene match: 13. The CDR3 spells CASSQGRGGPLPTNTGELFF. DNA of the CDR3: TGCGCCAGCAGCCAAGGACGGGGGGGCCCATTACCTACGAACACCGGGGAGCTGTTTTTT.

The J gene is TRBJ1-1, the V gene TRBV5-4; D gene uncertain. V was trimmed by 4 bases and J by 1 base, leaving 8 bases between them. Looked up from germline, CDR1 is SGHNT and CDR2 is YYREEE (reference sequence). This CDR3 comprises 13 residues. CDR3: CASSLGGNTEAFF. As DNA, the CDR3 is TGTGCCAGCAGCCTAGGAGGGAACACTGAAGCTTTCTTT.

This clone has just one count. The V and J genes are TRBV13 and TRBJ2-5; either TRBD1 or TRBD2 may supply D (5 bases each). The V end was cut by 3 bases, the J end by 5 bases, with 13 bases between. This CDR3 region has 14 residues. Germline CDR1 and CDR2: PRHDT and FYEKMQ (reference sequence). The CDR3 DNA follows: TGTGCCAGCAGCTTTGGGGCTAGCTGGGAGACCCAGTACTTC. Translated, it gives CASSFGASWETQYF.

As regards this clone: The sample carries other DNA sequences with the same CDR3. The V gene is TRBV4-3, the J gene TRBJ1-2; D might be TRBD1 (5 bases). V was trimmed by 0 bases and J by 4 bases, leaving 9 bases between them. The germline CDR1 and CDR2 sequences are LGHNA and YSLEER. The CDR3 has 14 residues. The CDR3 reads CASSQDKQGYGYTF. CDR3 sequence (DNA): TGCGCCAGCAGCCAAGATAAGCAGGGCTATGGCTACACCTTC.

The V call is TRBV12-5, the J call TRBJ2-5; 10 nucleotides match TRBD1. V lost 2 bases and J lost 5; bases outside the gene matches: 8. The CDR3 sequence is 16 residues long. In germline, CDR1 is LGHNT, CDR2 FRNRAP. The CDR3 reads CASGLTQTGGRETQYF. The CDR3 region has the DNA TGTGCTAGTGGTTTGACTCAGACAGGGGGCCGTGAGACCCAGTACTTC.

This clone was observed a single time. The chain is built from TRBV5-4 and TRBJ2-5; D is unclear. Germline values: CDR1 SGHNT, CDR2 YYREEE (reference sequence). Trimming stripped 0 bases from V and 2 bases from J, with 5 bases between. CDR3 size: 13 residues. As DNA, the CDR3 is TGTGCCAGCAGCTTGGTTAATCAAGAGACCCAGTACTTC. It encodes CASSLVNQETQYF.

The gene calls are TRBV29-1 and TRBJ2-2, with 10 positions matching TRBD1. The CDR3 consists of 13 residues. Germline V CDR1 and CDR2: SQVTM, ANQGSEA. After removal of 4 bases from V and 4 bases from J, the junction contained 0 bases not matched to a gene. The CDR3 nucleotides read TGCAGCGTTGGGACAGGGGGCACCGGGGAGCTGTTTTTT. Translating gives CSVGTGGTGELFF.

The rearrangement uses TRBV29-1 and TRBJ2-1; D gene ambiguous. V dropped 7 bases and J dropped 6 bases, with 7 bases sitting between them. The CDR3 extends over 10 amino acids. Per the germline V gene, CDR1 is SQVTM and CDR2 is ANQGSEA. The DNA of the CDR3 is TGCAGCGGGGCCGTCAATGAGCAGTTCTTC. This encodes CSGAVNEQFF.

This chain connects TRBV11-2 to TRBJ2-7; D is unresolved. The CDR3 covers 13 residues. V lost 0 bases to trimming and J lost 5 bases, with 8 bases between them. The germline V gene encodes CDR1 SGHAT and CDR2 FQNNGV. Written as DNA, the CDR3 is TGTGCCAGCAGCTTAGAGGTGGGGAACGAGCAGTACTTC. Translated, it gives CASSLEVGNEQYF.

The chain employs TRBV5-6 and TRBJ1-5; D unclear. The germline gives CDR1 SGHDT, CDR2 YYEEEE. CDR3 length equals 14 residues. V was pared by 1 base and J by 2 bases, with 7 bases between. CDR3 in amino acids: CASSLWGGNQPQHF. The CDR3 region has the DNA TGTGCCAGCAGCTTGTGGGGTGGCAATCAGCCCCAGCATTTT.

V is TRBV6-4 and J is TRBJ2-1; no firm D call. Between the trimmed V and J ends, which lost 3 bases and 0 bases, there was a span of 12 bases. Germline CDR1 reads MRHNA; CDR2 reads SNTAGT. The CDR3 loop spans 16 amino acids. The CDR3 region is CASSEKTASSYNEQFF. CDR3 sequence (DNA): TGTGCCAGCAGTGAAAAAACAGCGAGCTCCTACAATGAGCAGTTCTTC.

The V and J genes are TRBV5-1 and TRBJ1-1, with D uncertain. CDR1 is SGHRS, CDR2 YFSETQ, per germline. This CDR3 has 17 amino acids. V was cut by 0 bases and J by 0 bases, with 15 bases left in between. CDR3 sequence reads: CASSLAERLVMNTEAFF. CDR3 in DNA: TGCGCCAGCAGCTTGGCCGAGCGCCTAGTTATGAACACTGAAGCTTTCTTT. The full variable domain, in which reference TRBV5-1 and TRBJ1-1 provide the parts outside the CDR3, is KAGVTQTPRYLIKTRGQQVTLSCSPISGHRSVSWYQQTPGQGLQFLFEYFSETQRNKGNFPGRFSGRQFSNSRSEMNVSTLELGDSALYLCASSLAERLVMNTEAFFGQGTRLTVV.

The CDR3 is CATSGTDLYEQYF. The CDR3 nucleotides read TGTGCCACGTCCGGGACAGACCTATACGAGCAGTACTTC. The V and J genes are TRBV27 and TRBJ2-7; 7 bases fit TRBD1. CDR3 length equals 13 residues. V shed 10 bases, J shed 4 bases, and the junction held 10 bases outside the gene matches. Germline V CDR1 and CDR2: MNHEY, SMNVEV (reference sequence).

This clone was picked up a small number of times. The genes are TRBV6-6 and TRBJ2-3, with no clear D. With 4 bases removed from V and 8 bases from J, the gap between germline ends came to 10 bases. This CDR3 is built from 12 residues. Looked up from germline, CDR1 is MNHNY and CDR2 is SVGAGI (reference sequence). CDR3 protein: CASSSTVGTQYF. The CDR3 nucleotides read TGTGCCAGCAGTTCGACTGTGGGTACGCAGTATTTT.

The J gene is TRBJ1-2, the V gene TRBV29-1; D perhaps matches TRBD1 (5 bases). This CDR3 has 12 residues. V gave up 3 bases and J gave up 4 bases, with 9 bases separating them. Germline V gives CDR1 SQVTM, CDR2 ANQGSEA. The DNA of the CDR3 is TGCAGCGTTGAGGGCAGGGCCTATGGCTACACCTTC. Translating it yields CSVEGRAYGYTF. Based on the CDR3 plus reference TRBV29-1 and TRBJ1-2, the full variable domain is SAVISQKPSRDICQRGTSLTIQCQVDSQVTMMFWYRQQPGQSLTLIATANQGSEATYESGFVIDKFPISRPNLTFSTLTVSNMSPEDSSIYLCSVEGRAYGYTFGSGTRLTVV.

V usage is TRBV14 and J usage is TRBJ2-7, with D perhaps matching TRBD1 or TRBD2 (6 bases each). Germline loops: CDR1 SGHDN, CDR2 FVKESK. The CDR3 totals 14 residues. Between the trimmed V and J ends, which lost 1 base and 2 bases, there was a span of 9 bases. CDR3 in amino acids: CASSQVGGPYEQYF. The CDR3 DNA sequence: TGTGCCAGCAGCCAAGTGGGGGGCCCCTACGAGCAGTACTTC. Based on the CDR3 plus reference TRBV14 and TRBJ2-7, the full variable domain is EAGVTQFPSHSVIEKGQTVTLRCDPISGHDNLYWYRRVMGKEIKFLLHFVKESKQDESGMPNNRFLAERTGGTYSTLKVQPAELEDSGVYFCASSQVGGPYEQYFGPGTRLTVT.

The genes are TRBV4-1 and TRBJ2-7; D is possibly TRBD2 (7 bases). V was pared by 4 bases and J by 5 bases, with 18 bases between. The V gene's germline CDR1 is MGHRA and CDR2 YSYEKL. The CDR3 is made up of 15 amino acids. CDR3 DNA: TGCGCCAGCAGCCTTCTCTCGGGGGGCTGGGACGAGCAGTACTTC. This codes for CASSLLSGGWDEQYF.

The gene calls are TRBV13 and TRBJ2-7; 11 bases agree with TRBD2. Germline V gene data show CDR1 as PRHDT and CDR2 as FYEKMQ (reference sequence). V trimming: 5 bases; J trimming: 5 bases; junction bases outside the gene matches: 11. This CDR3 region has 16 residues. CDR3 coding DNA: TGTGCCAGCAGCCCCAGGTTTAGCGGGGGGGGTCACGAGCAGTACTTC. Residues: CASSPRFSGGGHEQYF.

V gene TRBV4-3 combines with J gene TRBJ2-5, with 8 bases identical to TRBD2. The CDR3 has 16 amino acids. V lost 4 bases to trimming and J lost 5 bases; unmatched junction nucleotides: 12. Germline V gene sequence: CDR1 LGHNA, CDR2 YSLEER. The CDR3 spells CASSPYGGGSGETQYF. The DNA for the CDR3 is TGCGCCAGCAGCCCCTACGGCGGGGGGTCGGGGGAGACCCAGTACTTC.

V usage is TRBV7-9 and J usage is TRBJ2-7; D is unresolved. The CDR3 has 14 residues. V shed 0 bases and J shed 0 bases, with 6 bases lying between them. CDR1 and CDR2 (germline): SEHNR, FQNEAQ (reference sequence). Written as DNA, the CDR3 is TGTGCCAGCAGCTTAGCCATCGGCTCCTACGAGCAGTACTTC. It is translated as CASSLAIGSYEQYF. Using reference TRBV7-9 and TRBJ2-7 for the parts outside the CDR3, the full variable domain is DTGVSQNPRHKITKRGQNVTFRCDPISEHNRLYWYRQTLGQGPEFLTYFQNEAQLEKSRLLSDRFSAERPKGSFSTLEIQRTEQGDSAMYLCASSLAIGSYEQYFGPGTRLTVT.

This chain joins TRBV4-3 and TRBJ2-1, with 14 bases fitting TRBD2. The CDR3 spans 17 residues. V lost 0 bases, J lost 5 bases, and 3 bases stayed unmatched. Germline loops: CDR1 LGHNA, CDR2 YSLEER. The CDR3 loop is CASSQEGLAGDNNEQFF. Here the CDR3 DNA reads TGCGCCAGCAGCCAAGAGGGACTAGCGGGGGATAACAATGAGCAGTTCTTC.

The CDR3 region has the DNA TGTGCCAGCAGTTATCGGCAGGGCGAGCAGTACTTC. Residues: CASSYRQGEQYF. The V gene is TRBV6-6, the J gene TRBJ2-7; TRBD1 might be the D (5 bases). The CDR3 length is 12 residues. V gave up 3 bases and J gave up 6 bases, with 9 bases separating them. Looked up from germline, CDR1 is MNHNY and CDR2 is SVGAGI (reference sequence).

The chain carries TRBV6-5 and TRBJ2-5; D is unresolved. The CDR3 runs 15 residues. V was pared by 2 bases and J by 4 bases, with 14 bases between. CDR1 is MNHEY and CDR2 is SVGAGI in the germline V gene. CDR3 residues: CASSYGSWASETQYF. The CDR3 DNA reads TGTGCCAGCAGTTACGGGTCTTGGGCTTCAGAGACCCAGTACTTC.

The chain recombines TRBV27 with TRBJ2-2; D perhaps matches TRBD1 (5 bases). The length of the CDR3 is 12 residues. V was shortened by 5 bases and J by 4 bases, with 5 bases between the two germline ends. Germline V CDR1 and CDR2: MNHEY, SMNVEV (reference sequence). CDR3 amino acids: CASSQGTGELFF. CDR3 nucleotides: TGTGCCAGCAGTCAGGGCACCGGGGAGCTGTTTTTT.